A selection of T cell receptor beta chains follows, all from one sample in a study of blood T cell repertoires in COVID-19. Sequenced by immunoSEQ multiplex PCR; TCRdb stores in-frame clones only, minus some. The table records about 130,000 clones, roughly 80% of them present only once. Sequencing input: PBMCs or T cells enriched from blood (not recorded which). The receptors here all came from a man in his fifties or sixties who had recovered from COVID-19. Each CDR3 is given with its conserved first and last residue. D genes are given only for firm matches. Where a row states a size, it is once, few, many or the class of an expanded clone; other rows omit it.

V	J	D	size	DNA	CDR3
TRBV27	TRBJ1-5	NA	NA	TGTGCCAGCAGTTGGGGCGGTGATCAGCCCCAGCATTTT	CASSWGGDQPQHF
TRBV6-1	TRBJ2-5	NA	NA	TGTGCCAGCAGTGAAGTCTCCGGGACTCGCTCTCAGTACTTC	CASSEVSGTRSQYF
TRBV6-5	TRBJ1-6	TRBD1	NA	TGTGCCAGCCGTAGCGTGGGACAGAATAATTCACCCCTCCACTTT	CASRSVGQNNSPLHF
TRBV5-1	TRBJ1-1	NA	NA	TGCGCCAGCAGTGACTACACTGAAGCTTTCTTT	CASSDYTEAFF
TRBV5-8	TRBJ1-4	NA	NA	TGTGCCAGCAGCTTTCCTGCAGGGTGGAATGAAAAACTGTTTTTT	CASSFPAGWNEKLFF
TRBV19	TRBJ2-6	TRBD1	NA	TGTGCCACAAAACAGGGGTCTGGGGCCAACGTCCTGACTTTC	CATKQGSGANVLTF
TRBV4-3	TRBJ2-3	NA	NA	TGCGCCAGCAGCCAAGATCCGCAGGGGAGCGCAGATACGCAGTATTTT	CASSQDPQGSADTQYF
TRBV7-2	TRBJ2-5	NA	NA	TGTGCCAGCAGCTTAGGAGGATATCCCGGGGGAGAGACCCAGTACTTC	CASSLGGYPGGETQYF
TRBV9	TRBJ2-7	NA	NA	TGTGCCAGCAGCGTAGGGATCGGCGGGAAAGGGGAGCAGTACTTC	CASSVGIGGKGEQYF
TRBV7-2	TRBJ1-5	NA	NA	TGTGCCAGCAGCTTAGCGCAACAACAGCCCCAGCATTTT	CASSLAQQQPQHF
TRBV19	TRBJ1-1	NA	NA	TGTGCCAGTAGTCCCCGGGACAAGCCCATGAACACTGAAGCTTTCTTT	CASSPRDKPMNTEAFF
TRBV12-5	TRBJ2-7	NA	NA	TGTGCTAGTGGTCCACAGGGAGCCTACGAGCAGTACTTC	CASGPQGAYEQYF
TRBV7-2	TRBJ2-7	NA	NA	TGTGCCAGCAGCTTACTCGCTAGTTCCTACGAGCAGTACTTC	CASSLLASSYEQYF
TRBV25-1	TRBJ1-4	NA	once	TGTGCCAGCAGCATACCCGGGACATACAATGAAAAACTGTTTTTT	CASSIPGTYNEKLFF
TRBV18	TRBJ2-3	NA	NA	TGTGCCAGCTCACCACCCCAGGGGGGACTCCGAACGCAGTATTTT	CASSPPQGGLRTQYF
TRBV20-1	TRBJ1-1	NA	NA	TGCAGTGCTAGTCAGGGCCCTAACACTGAAGCTTTCTTT	CSASQGPNTEAFF
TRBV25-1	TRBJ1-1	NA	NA	TGTGCCAGCAGACCGACAAGAGTTGCTGAAGCTTTCTTT	CASRPTRVAEAFF
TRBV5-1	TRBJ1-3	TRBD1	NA	TGCGCCAGCAGCCTGCGCGGCGGCGGACAGGGGAACGGAAACACCATATATTTT	CASSLRGGGQGNGNTIYF
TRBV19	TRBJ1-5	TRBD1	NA	TGTGCCAGTAGTATAGGCGACGGGACAGGGGGCCTTTATAGCAATCAGCCCCAGCATTTT	CASSIGDGTGGLYSNQPQHF
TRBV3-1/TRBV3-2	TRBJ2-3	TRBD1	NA	TGTGCCAGCAGCCTCCCTATACAGGGGGCGACAGATACGCAGTATTTT	CASSLPIQGATDTQYF
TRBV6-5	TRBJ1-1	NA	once	TGTGCCAGCAGTTACGCCCGCGGGGGGCGAATTACTGAAGCTTTCTTT	CASSYARGGRITEAFF
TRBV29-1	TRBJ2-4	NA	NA	TGCAGCGTTGAGGCAGTAGCCAAAAACATTCAGTACTTC	CSVEAVAKNIQYF
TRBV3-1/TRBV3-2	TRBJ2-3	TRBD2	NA	TGTGCCAGCAGCCCGCCGGGACTAGCGGGGGCTAGCACAGATACGCAGTATTTT	CASSPPGLAGASTDTQYF
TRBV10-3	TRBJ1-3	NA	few	TGTGCCATCAGTGAGTCAGCGCTGAGAAACACCATATATTTT	CAISESALRNTIYF
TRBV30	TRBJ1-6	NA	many	TGTGCCTGGTGGACATCCTACCCCTATAATTCACCCCTCCACTTT	CAWWTSYPYNSPLHF
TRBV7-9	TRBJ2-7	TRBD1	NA	TGTGCCAGCAGCTTAGCCGCATGGGGGGACAGGGGTCCCGAGCAGTACTTC	CASSLAAWGDRGPEQYF
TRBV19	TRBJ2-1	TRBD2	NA	TGTGCCAGTAGTACCTCATCTAGCGGGAATGAGCAGTTCTTC	CASSTSSSGNEQFF
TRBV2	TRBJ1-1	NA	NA	TGTGCCAGCAGTGTCGTGAACACTGAAGCTTTCTTT	CASSVVNTEAFF
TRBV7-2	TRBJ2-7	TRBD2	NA	TGTGCCAGCAGCTTAGCCCCGGGGGGTACCTACGAGCAGTACTTC	CASSLAPGGTYEQYF
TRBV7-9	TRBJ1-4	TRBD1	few	TGTGCCAGCAGCTCCAAGAGGACAGGGGTTAATGAAAAACTGTTTTTT	CASSSKRTGVNEKLFF
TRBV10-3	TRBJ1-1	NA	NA	TGTGCCATCAGCCCCGGCGGGGCAACCACTGAAGCTTTCTTT	CAISPGGATTEAFF
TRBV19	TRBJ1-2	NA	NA	TGTGCCAGTACCACCAAGGGGGTGAGGGGCTACACCTTC	CASTTKGVRGYTF